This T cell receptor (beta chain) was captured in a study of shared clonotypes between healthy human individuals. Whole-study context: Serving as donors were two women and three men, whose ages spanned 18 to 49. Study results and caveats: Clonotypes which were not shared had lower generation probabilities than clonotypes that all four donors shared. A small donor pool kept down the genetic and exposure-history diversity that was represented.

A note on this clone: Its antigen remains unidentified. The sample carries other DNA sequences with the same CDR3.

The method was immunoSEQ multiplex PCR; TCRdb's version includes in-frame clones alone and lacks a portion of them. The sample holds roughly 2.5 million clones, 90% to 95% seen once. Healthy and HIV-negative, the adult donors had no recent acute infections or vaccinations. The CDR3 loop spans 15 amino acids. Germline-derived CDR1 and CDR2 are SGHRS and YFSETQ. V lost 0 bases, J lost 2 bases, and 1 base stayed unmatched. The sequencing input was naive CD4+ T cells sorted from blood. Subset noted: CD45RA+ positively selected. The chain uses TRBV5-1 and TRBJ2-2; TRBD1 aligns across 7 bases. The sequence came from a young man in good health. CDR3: CASSLAGGNTGELFF. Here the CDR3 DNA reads TGCGCCAGCAGCTTGGCAGGGGGAAACACCGGGGAGCTGTTTTTT.